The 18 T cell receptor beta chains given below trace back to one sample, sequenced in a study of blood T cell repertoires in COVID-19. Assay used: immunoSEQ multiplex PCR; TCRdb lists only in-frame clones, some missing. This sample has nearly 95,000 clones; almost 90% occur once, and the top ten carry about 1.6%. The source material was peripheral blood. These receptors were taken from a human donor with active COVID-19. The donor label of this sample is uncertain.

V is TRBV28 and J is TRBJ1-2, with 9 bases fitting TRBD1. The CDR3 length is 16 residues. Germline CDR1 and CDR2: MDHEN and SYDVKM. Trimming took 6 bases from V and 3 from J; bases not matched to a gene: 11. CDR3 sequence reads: CASSAPGQGKDYGYTF. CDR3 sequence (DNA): TGTGCCAGCAGCGCACCGGGACAGGGAAAGGACTATGGCTACACCTTC.

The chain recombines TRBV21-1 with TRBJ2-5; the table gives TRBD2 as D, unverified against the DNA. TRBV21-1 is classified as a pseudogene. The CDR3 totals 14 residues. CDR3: CASTTRGVFGTQYF. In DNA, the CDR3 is TGTGCCAGCACCACGCGGGGGGTCTTTGGGACCCAGTACTTC.

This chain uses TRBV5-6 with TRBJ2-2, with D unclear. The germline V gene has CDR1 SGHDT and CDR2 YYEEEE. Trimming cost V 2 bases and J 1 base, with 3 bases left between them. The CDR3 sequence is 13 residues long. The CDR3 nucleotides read TGTGCCAGCAGCTTCTTGAACACCGGGGAGCTGTTTTTT. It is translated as CASSFLNTGELFF.

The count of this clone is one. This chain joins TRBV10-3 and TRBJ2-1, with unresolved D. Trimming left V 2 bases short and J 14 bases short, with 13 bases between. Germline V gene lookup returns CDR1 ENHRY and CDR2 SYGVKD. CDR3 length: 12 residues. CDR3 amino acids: CAISEGYERKFF. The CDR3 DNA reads TGTGCCATCAGTGAGGGTTATGAGAGAAAGTTCTTC.

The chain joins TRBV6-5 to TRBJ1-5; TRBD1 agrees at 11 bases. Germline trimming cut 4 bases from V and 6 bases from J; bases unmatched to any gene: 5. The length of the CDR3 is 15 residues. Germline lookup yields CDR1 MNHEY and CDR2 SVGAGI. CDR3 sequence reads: CASSFGQGASQPQHF. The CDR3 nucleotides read TGTGCCAGCAGTTTTGGACAGGGGGCGAGTCAGCCCCAGCATTTT.

The CDR3 coding sequence is TGTGCCAGCAGCCCCCGGACAGCAACGAACACTGAAGCTTTCTTT. Translation: CASSPRTATNTEAFF. The genes are TRBV11-2 and TRBJ1-1; possible D gene TRBD1, 6 bases. V gave up 5 bases and J gave up 1 base, with 14 bases separating them. The length of the CDR3 is 15 residues. Germline V gene sequence: CDR1 SGHAT, CDR2 FQNNGV.

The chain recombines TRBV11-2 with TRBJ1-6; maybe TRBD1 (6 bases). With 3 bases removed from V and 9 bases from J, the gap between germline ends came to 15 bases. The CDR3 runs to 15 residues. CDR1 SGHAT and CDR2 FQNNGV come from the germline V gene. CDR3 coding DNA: TGTGCCAGCAGCTTTACCACAGGGTTCTCTTCACCCCTCCACTTT. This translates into CASSFTTGFSSPLHF.

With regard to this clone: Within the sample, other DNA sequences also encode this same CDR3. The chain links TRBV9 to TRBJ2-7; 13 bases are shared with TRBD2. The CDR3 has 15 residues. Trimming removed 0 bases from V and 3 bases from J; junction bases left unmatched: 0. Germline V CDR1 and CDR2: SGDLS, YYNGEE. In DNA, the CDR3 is TGTGCCAGCAGCGTAGGACTAGCGGGGGGCTACGAGCAGTACTTC. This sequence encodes CASSVGLAGGYEQYF. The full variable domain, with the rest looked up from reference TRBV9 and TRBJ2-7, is DSGVTQTPKHLITATGQRVTLRCSPRSGDLSVYWYQQSLDQGLQFLIQYYNGEERAKGNILERFSAQQFPDLHSELNLSSLELGDSALYFCASSVGLAGGYEQYFGPGTRLTVT.

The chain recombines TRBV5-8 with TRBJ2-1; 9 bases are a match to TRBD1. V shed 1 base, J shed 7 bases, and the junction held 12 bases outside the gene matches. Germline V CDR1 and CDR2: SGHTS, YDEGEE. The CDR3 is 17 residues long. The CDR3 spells CASSLTIQGARGNEQFF. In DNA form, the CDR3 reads TGTGCCAGCAGCTTGACGATACAGGGGGCGCGAGGGAATGAGCAGTTCTTC. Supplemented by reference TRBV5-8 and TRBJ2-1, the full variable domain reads EAGVTQSPTHLIKTRGQQATLRCSPISGHTSVYWYQQALGLGLQFLLWYDEGEERNRGNFPPRFSGRQFPNYSSELNVNALELEDSALYLCASSLTIQGARGNEQFFGPGTRLTVL.

This chain's CDR3 is CAATRGGSELFF. CDR3 bases: TGTGCCGCGACACGGGGGGGTTCGGAGCTGTTTTTT. This chain joins TRBV6-5 and TRBJ2-2; 8 nucleotides match TRBD2. CDR3 size: 12 residues. Germline V lookup: CDR1 MNHEY, CDR2 SVGAGI. The J segment lost 10 bases and the V segment lost 11 bases, leaving 9 bases of the junction unmatched.

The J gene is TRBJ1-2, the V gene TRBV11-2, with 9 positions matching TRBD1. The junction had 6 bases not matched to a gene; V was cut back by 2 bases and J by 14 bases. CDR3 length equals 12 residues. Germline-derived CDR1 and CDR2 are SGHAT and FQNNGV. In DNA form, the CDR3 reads TGTGCCAGCAGCTTATCCGGGACAGGGTATACCTTC. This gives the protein CASSLSGTGYTF.

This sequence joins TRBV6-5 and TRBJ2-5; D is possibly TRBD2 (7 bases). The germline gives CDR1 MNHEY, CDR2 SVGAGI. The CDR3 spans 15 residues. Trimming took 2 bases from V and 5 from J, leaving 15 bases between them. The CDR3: CASSYISGGRETQYF. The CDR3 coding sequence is TGTGCCAGCAGTTACATCTCGGGGGGCAGGGAGACCCAGTACTTC.

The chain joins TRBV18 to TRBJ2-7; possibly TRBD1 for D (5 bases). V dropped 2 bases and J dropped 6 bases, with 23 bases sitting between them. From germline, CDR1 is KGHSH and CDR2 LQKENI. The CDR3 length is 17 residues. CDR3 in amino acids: CASSPSRANPFVSEQYF. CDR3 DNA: TGTGCCAGCTCACCAAGCAGGGCCAACCCGTTTGTGTCCGAGCAGTACTTC.

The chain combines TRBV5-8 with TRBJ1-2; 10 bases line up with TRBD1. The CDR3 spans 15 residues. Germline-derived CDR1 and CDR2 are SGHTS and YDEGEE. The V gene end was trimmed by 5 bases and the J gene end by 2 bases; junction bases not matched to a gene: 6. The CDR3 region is CASRRGQGTNYGYTF. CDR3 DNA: TGTGCCAGCAGGAGGGGACAGGGGACCAACTATGGCTACACCTTC. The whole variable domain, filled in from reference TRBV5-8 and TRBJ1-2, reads EAGVTQSPTHLIKTRGQQATLRCSPISGHTSVYWYQQALGLGLQFLLWYDEGEERNRGNFPPRFSGRQFPNYSSELNVNALELEDSALYLCASRRGQGTNYGYTFGSGTRLTVV.

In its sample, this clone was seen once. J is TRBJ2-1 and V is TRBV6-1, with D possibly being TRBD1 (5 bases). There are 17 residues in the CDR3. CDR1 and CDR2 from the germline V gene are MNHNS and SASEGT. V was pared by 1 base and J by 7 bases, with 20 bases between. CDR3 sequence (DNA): TGTGCCAGCAGTGAAGTCAAAGGGGCACGGGTTATGAATGAGCAGTTCTTC. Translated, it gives CASSEVKGARVMNEQFF.

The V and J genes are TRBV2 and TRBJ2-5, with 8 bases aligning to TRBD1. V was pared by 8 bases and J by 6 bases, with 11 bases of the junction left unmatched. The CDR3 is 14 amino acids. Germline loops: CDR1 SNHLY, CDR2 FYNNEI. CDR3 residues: CASLQGAGIKTQYF. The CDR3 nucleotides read TGTGCCAGCCTTCAGGGGGCCGGTATAAAGACCCAGTACTTC.

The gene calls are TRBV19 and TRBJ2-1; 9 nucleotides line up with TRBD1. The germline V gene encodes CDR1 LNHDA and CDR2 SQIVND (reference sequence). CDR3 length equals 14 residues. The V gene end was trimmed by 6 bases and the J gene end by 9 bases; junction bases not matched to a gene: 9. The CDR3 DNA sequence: TGTGCCAGTAGCCTAGGGACAGGGTCGATTGAGCAGTTCTTC. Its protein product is CASSLGTGSIEQFF.

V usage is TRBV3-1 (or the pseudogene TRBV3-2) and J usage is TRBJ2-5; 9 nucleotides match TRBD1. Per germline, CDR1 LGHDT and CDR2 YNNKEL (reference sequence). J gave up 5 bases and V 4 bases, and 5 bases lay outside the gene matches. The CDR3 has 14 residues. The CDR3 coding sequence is TGTGCCAGCAGCCGATGGACAGGGGTGGAGACCCAGTACTTC. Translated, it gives CASSRWTGVETQYF.